These 19 T cell receptor beta chains came from one sample sequenced in a study of siplizumab effects on memory and regulatory T cells. The table came from immunoSEQ multiplex PCR; TCRdb's copy has only in-frame clones and leaves some out. The data contain fewer than 130,000 clones, roughly 90% of them singletons. Sequences were obtained from CD4+ T cells sorted from blood. The receptors were sampled from a human donor in good health.

The V gene is TRBV15, the J gene TRBJ1-1; 10 bases are a match to TRBD1. The CDR3 extends over 16 amino acids. CDR1 is LNHNV and CDR2 is YYDKDF in the germline V gene (reference sequence). The J segment lost 5 bases and the V segment lost 0 bases, leaving 6 bases of the junction unmatched. In nucleotides, the CDR3 is TGTGCCACCAGCAGAGATCAGGGGACAGGGGAAACTGAAGCTTTCTTT. Its translation: CATSRDQGTGETEAFF. Using reference TRBV15 and TRBJ1-1 for the parts outside the CDR3, the full variable domain is DAMVIQNPRYQVTQFGKPVTLSCSQTLNHNVMYWYQQKSSQAPKLLFHYYDKDFNNEADTPDNFQSRRPNTSFCFLDIRSPGLGDTAMYLCATSRDQGTGETEAFFGQGTRLTVV.

V gene TRBV9 combines with J gene TRBJ2-1, with no clear D. The V end lost 0 bases, the J end lost 8 bases, and 15 bases lay between the germline ends. CDR1 and CDR2 (germline): SGDLS, YYNGEE. This CDR3 is 15 amino acids long. CDR3 region: CASSVVRDTDHEQFF. CDR3 DNA: TGTGCCAGCAGCGTAGTGCGAGACACCGATCATGAGCAGTTCTTC.

This clone was observed a few times. Within the sample, other DNA sequences also encode this same CDR3. The CDR3 protein is CASSQEGAHGPYEQYF. CDR3 nucleotide sequence: TGCGCCAGCAGCCAAGAGGGGGCTCACGGGCCCTACGAGCAGTACTTC. J is TRBJ2-7 and V is TRBV4-1, with D perhaps TRBD1 (6 bases). CDR3 length: 16 amino acids. Trimming took 0 bases from V and 2 from J, leaving 14 bases between them. The germline V gene encodes CDR1 MGHRA and CDR2 YSYEKL.

The V and J genes are TRBV5-1 and TRBJ2-2; D remains ambiguous. V lost 0 bases and J lost 2, with 5 bases in between. The CDR3 is 14 amino acids. CDR1 is SGHRS and CDR2 is YFSETQ in the germline V gene. This CDR3 is CASSLDLNTGELFF. In DNA, the CDR3 is TGCGCCAGCAGCTTGGACCTAAACACCGGGGAGCTGTTTTTT.

V usage is TRBV5-4 and J usage is TRBJ2-2; unclear D gene. Germline V lookup: CDR1 SGHNT, CDR2 YYREEE (reference sequence). The V gene lost 2 bases and the J gene lost 6 bases, with 5 bases spanning the gap. CDR3 length equals 12 residues. CDR3 amino acids: CASSFVAGELFF. As DNA, the CDR3 is TGTGCCAGCAGCTTCGTCGCCGGGGAGCTGTTTTTT. The full variable domain, rest sourced from reference TRBV5-4 and TRBJ2-2, is ETGVTQSPTHLIKTRGQQVTLRCSSQSGHNTVSWYQQALGQGPQFIFQYYREEENGRGNFPPRFSGLQFPNYSSELNVNALELDDSALYLCASSFVAGELFFGEGSRLTVL.

In the case of this clone: A read error may account for a junction end that differs from germline. The chain employs TRBV2 and TRBJ2-7; TRBD2 might be the D (6 bases). Germline loops: CDR1 SNHLY, CDR2 FYNNEI. CDR3 length equals 14 residues. Here the CDR3 DNA reads TGTGCCAGCAGGACCGGGACTCCCTCCTCCGAGCAGTACTTC. Translated: CASRTGTPSSEQYF.

The chain carries TRBV2 and TRBJ1-2, with D possibly TRBD1 on 5 matching bases. Germline CDR1 SNHLY, CDR2 FYNNEI. The CDR3 length is 13 residues. V lost 3 bases to trimming and J lost 4 bases, with 9 bases between them. The CDR3 protein is CASSERGAYGYTF. As DNA, the CDR3 is TGTGCCAGCAGTGAGAGGGGAGCCTATGGCTACACCTTC.

The chain joins TRBV4-2 to TRBJ1-2; no clear D gene. The CDR3 extends over 11 amino acids. With 3 bases removed from V and 8 bases from J, the gap between germline ends came to 7 bases. Germline-derived CDR1 and CDR2 are LGHNA and YNFKEQ. The CDR3 loop reads CASSQEGGYTF. In DNA form, the CDR3 reads TGTGCCAGCAGCCAGGAGGGAGGCTACACCTTC.

V gene TRBV7-2 combines with J gene TRBJ2-7; 12 bases are a match to TRBD1. Germline V CDR1 and CDR2: SGHTA, FQGNSA. The CDR3 has 16 amino acids. J was trimmed by 3 bases and V by 3 bases; bases with no gene match: 6. The chain's CDR3 is CASSFTGTGGGYEQYF. CDR3 nucleotides: TGTGCCAGCAGCTTCACCGGGACAGGGGGCGGCTACGAGCAGTACTTC.

The chain uses TRBV9 and TRBJ2-5; D is ambiguous. Germline V gene lookup returns CDR1 SGDLS and CDR2 YYNGEE. The CDR3 consists of 15 residues. Deletions cut 2 bases from V and 1 base from J, with 12 bases between. The CDR3 sequence: CASSVGIVLQETQYF. CDR3 coding DNA: TGTGCCAGCAGCGTGGGGATCGTACTCCAAGAGACCCAGTACTTC.

J is TRBJ2-3 and V is TRBV30; D remains ambiguous. The CDR3 has 15 residues. Trimming took 0 bases from V and 0 from J, leaving 10 bases between them. Per germline, CDR1 GTSNPN and CDR2 SVGIG (reference sequence). As DNA, the CDR3 is TGTGCCTGGAGTGTAGGGATTCCTAGCACAGATACGCAGTATTTT. It specifies CAWSVGIPSTDTQYF.

The chain links TRBV5-1 to TRBJ1-2, with no clear D. V lost 0 bases to trimming and J lost 1 base, with 7 bases between them. Germline CDR1 and CDR2: SGHRS and YFSETQ. The CDR3 contains 14 residues. The CDR3 protein is CASSLDRRNYGYTF. The CDR3 region has the DNA TGCGCCAGCAGCTTGGACAGACGTAACTATGGCTACACCTTC.

The chain joins TRBV19 to TRBJ1-5; TRBD1 might be the D (5 bases). Germline V CDR1 and CDR2: LNHDA, SQIVND (reference sequence). Trimming removed 8 bases at V and 4 bases at J, with 15 bases between. The CDR3 runs to 14 residues. CDR3 region: CASPRTPTNQPQHF. The CDR3 DNA reads TGTGCCAGTCCCAGGACACCAACAAATCAGCCCCAGCATTTT.

This clone was found a few times. The rearrangement joins TRBV2 to TRBJ1-1; a weak D match, TRBD1 (5 bases). The V gene lost 10 bases and the J gene lost 4 bases, with 13 bases spanning the gap. The germline gives CDR1 SNHLY, CDR2 FYNNEI. The CDR3 has 12 residues. The CDR3 DNA is TGTGCCATCCAGGAGGGGCTCACTGAAGCTTTCTTT. Encoded protein: CAIQEGLTEAFF.

CDR3 in amino acids: CASSGRGFTEAFF. In nucleotides, the CDR3 is TGCGCCAGCAGCGGGAGGGGGTTTACTGAAGCTTTCTTT. The chain carries TRBV5-1 and TRBJ1-1, with D perhaps matching TRBD1 (6 bases). V was cut by 4 bases and J by 5 bases, with 12 bases left in between. CDR1 and CDR2 from the germline V gene are SGHRS and YFSETQ. The length of the CDR3 is 13 residues.

The chain links TRBV5-6 to TRBJ2-5; no definite D call. Germline values: CDR1 SGHDT, CDR2 YYEEEE. The CDR3 has 16 amino acids. With 0 bases removed from V and 2 bases from J, the gap between germline ends came to 14 bases. Here the CDR3 reads CASSLAGFVTQETQYF. CDR3 coding DNA: TGTGCCAGCAGCTTGGCCGGTTTCGTCACACAAGAGACCCAGTACTTC.

This clone has just a few counts. The chain couples TRBV25-1 to TRBJ1-3; D perhaps matches TRBD1 (6 bases). This CDR3 is 13 amino acids long. V was trimmed by 5 bases and J by 6 bases, leaving 11 bases between them. Germline CDR1 MGHDK, CDR2 SYGVNS. CDR3 loop: CASSLTGTNTIYF. The CDR3 region has the DNA TGTGCCAGCAGTCTGACAGGAACAAACACCATATATTTT. Full variable domain (outside the CDR3, taken from reference TRBV25-1 and TRBJ1-3): EADIYQTPRYLVIGTGKKITLECSQTMGHDKMYWYQQDPGMELHLIHYSYGVNSTEKGDLSSESTVSRIRTEHFPLTLESARPSHTSQYLCASSLTGTNTIYFGEGSWLTVV.

V usage is TRBV19 and J usage is TRBJ1-6; D gene ambiguous. The CDR3 covers 12 residues. V was pared by 2 bases and J by 12 bases, with 8 bases between. In germline, CDR1 is LNHDA, CDR2 SQIVND (reference sequence). The CDR3 is CASSILGRPLHF. The CDR3 DNA is TGTGCCAGTAGTATATTGGGTCGACCCCTCCACTTT.

The rearrangement joins TRBV6-5 to TRBJ2-7, with 10 positions matching TRBD2. The CDR3 covers 16 residues. Trimming cost V 0 bases and J 3 bases; bases outside gene matches: 5. Germline loops: CDR1 MNHEY, CDR2 SVGAGI. CDR3 protein: CASSYSSGRGLYEQYF. DNA for the CDR3: TGTGCCAGCAGTTACTCGAGCGGGAGGGGTCTCTACGAGCAGTACTTC.